What follows are 10 T cell receptor beta chains derived from one specimen sequenced in a study of T cells after yellow fever vaccination. A single record per CDR3 protein comes from TCRdb applying MiXCR to the 5' RACE reads. The data show 620,000 or so distinct CDR3 sequences, roughly a sixth seen once. Specimen: PBMCs, collected around 5 days after the first yellow fever vaccination. These receptors originate from a man aged 18 to 35 who received the YFV17D yellow fever vaccine.

This clonotype has a handful of counts. The chain recombines TRBV4-3 with TRBJ2-2, with 12 positions matching TRBD2. This CDR3 is 15 amino acids long. Trimming removed 1 base from V and 6 bases from J; junction bases left unmatched: 0. Germline loops: CDR1 LGHNA, CDR2 YSLEER. CDR3 sequence: CASSQASGGAGELFF. The CDR3 DNA reads TGCGCCAGCAGCCAAGCTAGCGGGGGGGCCGGGGAGCTGTTTTTT.

The V gene is TRBV12-3 or TRBV12-4, the J gene TRBJ2-3, with D possibly being TRBD2 (6 bases). Between the trimmed V and J ends, which lost 5 bases and 2 bases, there was a span of 14 bases. The CDR3 extends over 15 amino acids. CDR3 coding DNA: TGTGCCAGCAGTCGGGGACTGAGAATCACAGATACGCAGTATTTT. Amino acids: CASSRGLRITDTQYF.

The chain carries TRBV7-6 and TRBJ2-7; D is ambiguous. The CDR3 covers 15 residues. Germline-derived CDR1 and CDR2 are SGHVS and FNYEAQ. V lost 2 bases, J lost 9 bases, and 20 bases lay in between. CDR3 residues: CASSLSSGRRSGQYF. CDR3 bases: TGTGCCAGCAGCTTAAGCAGTGGGCGTAGGTCCGGGCAGTACTTC. Together with reference TRBV7-6 and TRBJ2-7, the CDR3 gives the full variable domain: GAGVSQSPRYKVTKRGQDVALRCDPISGHVSLYWYRQALGQGPEFLTYFNYEAQQDKSGLPNDRFSAERPEGSISTLTIQRTEQRDSAMYRCASSLSSGRRSGQYFGPGTRLTVT.

V gene TRBV9 combines with J gene TRBJ1-6; D gene uncertain. The CDR3 contains 14 residues. V lost 0 bases to trimming and J lost 6 bases, with 7 bases between them. Germline loops: CDR1 SGDLS, CDR2 YYNGEE. DNA of the CDR3: TGTGCCAGCAGCGTAGAACAGATTAATTCACCCCTCCACTTT. This translates into CASSVEQINSPLHF. Filled out from reference TRBV9 and TRBJ1-6, the complete variable domain reads DSGVTQTPKHLITATGQRVTLRCSPRSGDLSVYWYQQSLDQGLQFLIQYYNGEERAKGNILERFSAQQFPDLHSELNLSSLELGDSALYFCASSVEQINSPLHFGNGTRLTVT.

This clonotype was seen more than once but under ten times. This rearrangement joins TRBV20-1 to TRBJ1-1, with D unclear. V dropped 6 bases and J dropped 5 bases, with 10 bases sitting between them. This CDR3 is 11 amino acids long. Germline loops: CDR1 DFQATT, CDR2 SNEGSKA (reference sequence). CDR3 sequence reads: CSAPHRTEAFF. In nucleotides, the CDR3 is TGCAGTGCCCCGCATAGGACTGAAGCTTTCTTT.

In its sample, this clonotype was seen a few times. This sequence joins TRBV7-3 and TRBJ2-1; 7 bases line up with TRBD2. Germline V gives CDR1 SGHTA, CDR2 FQGTGA. This CDR3 is 15 amino acids long. Losses at the gene ends were 2 bases for V and 4 bases for J; bases not matched to a gene: 5. The chain's CDR3 is CASSLAPSGYNEQFF. The CDR3 DNA follows: TGTGCCAGCAGCTTAGCCCCTAGCGGTTACAATGAGCAGTTCTTC.

As regards this clonotype: One end of the junction is discordant with germline, which a read error may explain. V is TRBV6-2 or TRBV6-3 and J is TRBJ2-1, with D possibly being TRBD1 or TRBD2 (5 bases each). Germline assignment: CDR1 MNHEY and CDR2 SVGEGT. The CDR3 totals 14 residues. The CDR3 loop is CASSRDPSYNEQLF. The CDR3 coding sequence is TGTGCCAGCAGTAGGGACCCCTCCTACAATGAGCAGCTCTTC.

The rearrangement joins TRBV5-1 to TRBJ2-5; no clear D gene. V lost 6 bases, J lost 1 base, and 19 bases lay in between. CDR1 SGHRS and CDR2 YFSETQ come from the germline V gene. The CDR3 length is 16 residues. CDR3 bases: TGCGCCAGCACCCTCCCGGACGGCTCTTTCCAAGAGACCCAGTACTTC. Translation gives CASTLPDGSFQETQYF.

This clonotype has just a few counts. The chain uses TRBV4-1 and TRBJ2-1; TRBD1 matches at 7 bases. CDR1 and CDR2 (germline): MGHRA, YSYEKL. The CDR3 extends over 18 amino acids. Trimming cost V 4 bases and J 4 bases; bases outside gene matches: 16. The chain's CDR3 is CASSPQFPGQLFYNEQFF. CDR3 sequence (DNA): TGCGCCAGCAGCCCCCAATTTCCGGGACAGCTATTTTACAATGAGCAGTTCTTC.

The chain has TRBV9 and TRBJ1-6; D remains unclear. The CDR3 has 15 residues. V lost 3 bases and J lost 10, with 17 bases in between. Looked up from germline, CDR1 is SGDLS and CDR2 is YYNGEE. The CDR3 reads CASSAETDYKSPLHF. CDR3 coding DNA: TGTGCCAGCAGCGCCGAGACCGATTACAAATCACCCCTCCACTTT.